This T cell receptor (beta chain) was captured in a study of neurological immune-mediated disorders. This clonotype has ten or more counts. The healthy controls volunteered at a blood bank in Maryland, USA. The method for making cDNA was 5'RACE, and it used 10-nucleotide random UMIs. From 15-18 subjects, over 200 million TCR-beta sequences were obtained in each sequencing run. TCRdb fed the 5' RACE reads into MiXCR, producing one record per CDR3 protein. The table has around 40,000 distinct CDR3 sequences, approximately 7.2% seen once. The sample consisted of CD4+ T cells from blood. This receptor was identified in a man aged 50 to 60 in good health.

The CDR3 region is CASIPDIGSYNEQFF. CDR3 bases: TGTGCCAGCATCCCTGACATCGGGTCCTACAATGAGCAGTTCTTC. The J gene is TRBJ2-1, the V gene TRBV11-2; D call uncertain. Germline CDR1 and CDR2: SGHAT and FQNNGV. The CDR3 spans 15 residues. Between the trimmed V and J ends, which lost 7 bases and 1 base, there was a span of 14 bases.